This TCR beta chain was documented in a study of cytomegalovirus exposure and HLA in healthy donors. From the approximately 110-subject validation cohort, which was separate from the roughly 610-subject first cohort, the donors were drawn. Only in-frame clones appear in the TCRdb table, and some are missing; sequencing was by immunoSEQ multiplex PCR. In the table there are around 260,000 clones, roughly 91% of which are singletons. The CDR3 spans 15 residues. Germline CDR1 and CDR2: SGHTS and YDEGEE. V shed 0 bases and J shed 2 bases, with 8 bases lying between them. As to this clone: Its specificity is unknown.

Points from the study as a whole: In the approximately 120 validation repertoires, a later analysis found that first-cohort TCR clusters tended to co-occur. Cytomegalovirus-associated TCR beta chains were listed, numbering approximately 150.

The origin of this receptor is a woman aged 25 to 45 in good health and CMV-seronegative. Sequencing was carried out using PBMCs. The gene calls are TRBV5-8 and TRBJ2-2; no firm D call. Here the CDR3 reads CASSLADGNTGELFF. CDR3 nucleotides: TGTGCCAGCAGCTTGGCCGACGGAAACACCGGGGAGCTGTTTTTT.